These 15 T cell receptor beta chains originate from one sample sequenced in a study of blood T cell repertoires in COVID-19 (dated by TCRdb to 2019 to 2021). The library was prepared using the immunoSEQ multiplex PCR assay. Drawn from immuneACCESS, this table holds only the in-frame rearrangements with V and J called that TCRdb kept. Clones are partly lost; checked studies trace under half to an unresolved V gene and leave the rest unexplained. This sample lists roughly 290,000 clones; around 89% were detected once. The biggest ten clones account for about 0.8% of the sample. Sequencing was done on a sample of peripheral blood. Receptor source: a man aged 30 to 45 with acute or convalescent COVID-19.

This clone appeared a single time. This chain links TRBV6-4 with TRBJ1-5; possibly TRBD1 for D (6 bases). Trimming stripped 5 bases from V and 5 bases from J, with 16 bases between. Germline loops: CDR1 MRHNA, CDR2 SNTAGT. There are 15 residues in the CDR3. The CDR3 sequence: CASSLTGNLDQPQHF. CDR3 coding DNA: TGTGCCAGCAGTTTAACAGGGAACTTGGATCAGCCCCAGCATTTT.

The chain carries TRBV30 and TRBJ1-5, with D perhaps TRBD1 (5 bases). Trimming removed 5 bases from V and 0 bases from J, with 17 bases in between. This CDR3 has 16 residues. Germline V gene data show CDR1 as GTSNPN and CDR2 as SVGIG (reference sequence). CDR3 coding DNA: TGTGCCTGGGGGCCGCCCCAAGGGGTTAGCAATCAGCCCCAGCATTTT. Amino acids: CAWGPPQGVSNQPQHF. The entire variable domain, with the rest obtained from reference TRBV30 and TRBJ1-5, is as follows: SQTIHQWPATLVQPVGSPLSLECTVEGTSNPNLYWYRQAAGRGLQLLFYSVGIGQISSEVPQNLSASRPQDRQFILSSKKLLLSDSGFYLCAWGPPQGVSNQPQHFGDGTRLSIL.

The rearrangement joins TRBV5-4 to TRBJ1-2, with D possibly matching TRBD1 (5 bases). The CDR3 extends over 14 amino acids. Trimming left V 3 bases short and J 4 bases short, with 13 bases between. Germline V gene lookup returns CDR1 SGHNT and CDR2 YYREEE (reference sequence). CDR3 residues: CASSSGGSGYGYTF. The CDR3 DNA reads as TGTGCCAGCAGCTCGGGGGGATCCGGCTATGGCTACACCTTC.

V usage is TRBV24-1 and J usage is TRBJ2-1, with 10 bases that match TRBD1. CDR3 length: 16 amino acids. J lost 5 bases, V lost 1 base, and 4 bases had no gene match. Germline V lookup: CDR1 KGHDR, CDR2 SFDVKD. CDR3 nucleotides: TGTGCCACCAGTGATTTTTCGGACAGGGGGAACAATGAGCAGTTCTTC. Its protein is CATSDFSDRGNNEQFF.

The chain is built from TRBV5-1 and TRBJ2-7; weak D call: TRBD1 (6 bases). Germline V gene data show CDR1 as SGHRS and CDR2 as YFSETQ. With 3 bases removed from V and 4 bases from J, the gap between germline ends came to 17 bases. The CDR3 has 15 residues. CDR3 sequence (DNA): TGCGCCAGCAGCTCAGATGGACAGTCCAGGTACGAGCAGTACTTC. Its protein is CASSSDGQSRYEQYF.

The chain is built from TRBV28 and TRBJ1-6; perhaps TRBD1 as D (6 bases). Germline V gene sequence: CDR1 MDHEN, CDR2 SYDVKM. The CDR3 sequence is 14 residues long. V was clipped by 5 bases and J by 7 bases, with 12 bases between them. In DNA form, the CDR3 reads TGTGCCAGCAGTCGGGGGGGCAGAAATTCACCCCTCCACTTT. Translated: CASSRGGRNSPLHF.

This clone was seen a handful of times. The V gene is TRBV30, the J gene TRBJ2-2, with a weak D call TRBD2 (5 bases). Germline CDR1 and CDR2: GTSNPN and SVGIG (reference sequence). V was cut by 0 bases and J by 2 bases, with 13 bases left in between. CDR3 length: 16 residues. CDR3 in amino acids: CAWSVVWERNTGELFF. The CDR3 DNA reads TGTGCCTGGAGTGTAGTGTGGGAGAGAAACACCGGGGAGCTGTTTTTT. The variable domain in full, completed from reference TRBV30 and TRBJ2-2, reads SQTIHQWPATLVQPVGSPLSLECTVEGTSNPNLYWYRQAAGRGLQLLFYSVGIGQISSEVPQNLSASRPQDRQFILSSKKLLLSDSGFYLCAWSVVWERNTGELFFGEGSRLTVL.

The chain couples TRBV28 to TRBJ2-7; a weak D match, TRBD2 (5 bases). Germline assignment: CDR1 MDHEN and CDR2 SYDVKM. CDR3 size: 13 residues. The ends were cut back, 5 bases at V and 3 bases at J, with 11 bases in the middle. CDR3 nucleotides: TGTGCCAGCAGTCATGAGGGCGGCTACGAGCAGTACTTC. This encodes CASSHEGGYEQYF. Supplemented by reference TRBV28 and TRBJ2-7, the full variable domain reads DVKVTQSSRYLVKRTGEKVFLECVQDMDHENMFWYRQDPGLGLRLIYFSYDVKMKEKGDIPEGYSVSREKKERFSLILESASTNQTSMYLCASSHEGGYEQYFGPGTRLTVT.

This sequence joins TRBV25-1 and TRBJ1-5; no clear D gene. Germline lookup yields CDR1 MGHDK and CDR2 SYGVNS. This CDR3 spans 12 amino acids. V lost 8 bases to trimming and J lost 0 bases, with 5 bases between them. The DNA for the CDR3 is TGTGCCAGCCAGAATAGCAATCAGCCCCAGCATTTT. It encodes CASQNSNQPQHF.

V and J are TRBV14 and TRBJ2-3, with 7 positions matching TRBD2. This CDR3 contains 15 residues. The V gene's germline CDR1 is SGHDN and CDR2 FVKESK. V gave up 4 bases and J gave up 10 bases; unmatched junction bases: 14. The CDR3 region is CASSRLTTSYGSQYF. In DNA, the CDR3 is TGTGCCAGCAGCCGACTCACGACTAGCTACGGCTCGCAGTATTTT.

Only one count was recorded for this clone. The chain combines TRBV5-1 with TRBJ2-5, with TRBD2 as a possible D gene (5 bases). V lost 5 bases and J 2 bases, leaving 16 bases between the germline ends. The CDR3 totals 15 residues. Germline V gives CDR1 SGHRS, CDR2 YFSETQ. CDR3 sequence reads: CASRGAANVQETQYF. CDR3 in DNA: TGCGCCAGCAGAGGAGCGGCGAACGTACAAGAGACCCAGTACTTC.

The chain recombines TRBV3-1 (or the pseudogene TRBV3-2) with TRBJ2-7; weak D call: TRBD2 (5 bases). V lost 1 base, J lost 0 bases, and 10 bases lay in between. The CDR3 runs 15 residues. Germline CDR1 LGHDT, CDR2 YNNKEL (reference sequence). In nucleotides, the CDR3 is TGTGCCAGCAGCCAAGGCCCGGACTCCTCCTACGAGCAGTACTTC. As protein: CASSQGPDSSYEQYF.

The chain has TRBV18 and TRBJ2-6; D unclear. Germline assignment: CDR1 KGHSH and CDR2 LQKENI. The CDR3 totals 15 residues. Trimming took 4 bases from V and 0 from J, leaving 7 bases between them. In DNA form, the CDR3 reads TGTGCCAGCTCACTAGTTGACTCTGGGGCCAACGTCCTGACTTTC. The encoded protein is CASSLVDSGANVLTF.

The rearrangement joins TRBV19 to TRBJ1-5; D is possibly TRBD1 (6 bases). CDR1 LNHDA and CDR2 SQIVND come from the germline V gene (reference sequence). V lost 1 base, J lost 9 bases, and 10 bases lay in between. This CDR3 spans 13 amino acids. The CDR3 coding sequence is TGTGCCAGTAGTATAGGAGGGGGATGGCCCCAGCATTTT. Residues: CASSIGGGWPQHF.

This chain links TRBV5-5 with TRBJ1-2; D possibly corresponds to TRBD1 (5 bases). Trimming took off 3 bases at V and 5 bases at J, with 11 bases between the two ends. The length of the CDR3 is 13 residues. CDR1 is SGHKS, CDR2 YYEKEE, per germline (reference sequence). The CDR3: CASSSDGGYGYTF. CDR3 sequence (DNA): TGTGCCAGCAGCTCAGACGGGGGATATGGCTACACCTTC.